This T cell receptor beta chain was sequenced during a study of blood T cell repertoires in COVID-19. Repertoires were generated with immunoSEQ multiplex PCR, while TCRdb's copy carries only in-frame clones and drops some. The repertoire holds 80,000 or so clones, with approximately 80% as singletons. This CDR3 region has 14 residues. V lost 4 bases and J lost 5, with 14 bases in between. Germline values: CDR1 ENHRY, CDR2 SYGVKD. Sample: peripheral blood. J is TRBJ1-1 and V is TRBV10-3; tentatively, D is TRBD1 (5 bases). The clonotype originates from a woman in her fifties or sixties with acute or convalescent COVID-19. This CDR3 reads CAISGDPGRTEAFF. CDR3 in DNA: TGTGCCATCAGTGGGGACCCCGGGAGGACTGAAGCTTTCTTT.